This T cell receptor beta chain was captured in a study of T cell repertoires in cytomegalovirus infection. Study background: In the study, CMV epitopes included recently identified HLA-C-restricted and well-studied HLA-B-restricted ones.

TCRdb independently ran MiXCR on the reads; one entry per CDR3 protein. The sample carries about 60,000 distinct CDR3 sequences, 15% to 25% recorded once. Trimming took 6 bases from V and 5 from J, leaving 16 bases between them. Germline assignment: CDR1 SEHNR and CDR2 FQNEAQ (reference sequence). The CDR3 is 15 amino acids. This clonotype was counted a few times. Its antigen is not identified. This clonotype was sampled from a human donor in good health (CMV status not recorded). Some clones in this sample may be carry-over from other donors' samples. The source material was CD8+ T cells from cultured PBMCs, sampled from culture after CMV antigen stimulation. The chain carries TRBV7-9 and TRBJ2-2, with D unresolved. CDR3 in amino acids: CASRPEIFGTGELFF. In DNA form, the CDR3 reads TGTGCCAGCAGGCCGGAGATATTCGGGACCGGGGAGCTGTTTTTT.